The rows below give T cell receptor beta chains drawn from one sample of a study of cytomegalovirus exposure and HLA in healthy donors. Sequenced by immunoSEQ multiplex PCR; TCRdb stores in-frame clones only, minus some. The table lists around 150,000 clones, roughly 77% of them singletons. Source material: PBMCs. These receptors were collected from a man aged 25-40 years in good health and CMV-seronegative. Both conserved end residues are part of each CDR3. The order of the fields is clone size, V gene, CDR3 length, D gene, J gene, CDR3 DNA, CDR3 protein. D genes are given only for firm matches. Not every row has a clone size; where given, it reads once, few, many or a size class.

>.|TRBV6-5|14|TRBD2|TRBJ2-7
TGTGCCAGCAGAGTTAGCGGGAGGGCCTACGAGCAGTACTTC
CASRVSGRAYEQYF
>.|TRBV2|15|.|TRBJ1-4
TGTGCCAGCAGTAACAACGGGAAAACTAATGAAAAACTGTTTTTT
CASSNNGKTNEKLFF
>.|TRBV6-5|14|TRBD2|TRBJ2-1
TGTGCCAGCAGTTACGGACTAGCGCGCAATGAGCAGTTCTTC
CASSYGLARNEQFF
>.|TRBV27|14|.|TRBJ2-5
TGTGCCAGCAGTTTATATCCAGGACTAGAGACCCAGTACTTC
CASSLYPGLETQYF
>once|TRBV30|14|.|TRBJ1-4
TGTGCCTGGAGGGGGGGGGCAACTAATGAAAAACTGTTTTTT
CAWRGGATNEKLFF
>.|TRBV7-9|15|TRBD1|TRBJ2-7
TGTGCCAGCAGCTCATGGACAGGGGGCTCCTACGAGCAGTACTTC
CASSSWTGGSYEQYF
>few|TRBV7-9|16|TRBD1|TRBJ1-4
TGTGCCAGCAGCCTCCAGGGACAGGGCATAAATGAAAAACTGTTTTTT
CASSLQGQGINEKLFF
>.|TRBV6-5|14|TRBD1|TRBJ1-5
TGTGCCAGCAGTTTGGGGACAGGGGGTCAGCCCCAGAATTTT
CASSLGTGGQPQNF
>.|TRBV19|16|TRBD2|TRBJ2-1
TGTGCCAGTAGTATAGAAGTAGCGGGAGGTCCCAATGAGCAGTTCTTC
CASSIEVAGGPNEQFF
>.|TRBV2|13|.|TRBJ2-7
TGTGCCAGCTTGGAGGGGCCCCGCTACGAGCAGTACTTC
CASLEGPRYEQYF
>.|TRBV7-2|13|.|TRBJ2-3
TGTGCCAGCAGCTCCGGACTGGGCTATACGCAGTATTTT
CASSSGLGYTQYF
>once|TRBV28|12|.|TRBJ2-3
TGTGCCAGCAGCTCTAGCGCTTGGGTGCAGTATTTT
CASSSSAWVQYF
>.|TRBV7-2|16|.|TRBJ1-5
TGTGCCAGCAGCTCTTCGGGCAGACAGGGCAATCAGCCCCAGCATTTT
CASSSSGRQGNQPQHF
>.|TRBV5-1|20|TRBD1|TRBJ1-2
TGCGCCAGCAGCCCCCGGGACAGGAAGTCTGCAACGTGGGGTAACTATGGCTACACCTTC
CASSPRDRKSATWGNYGYTF
>.|TRBV13|16|.|TRBJ1-3
TGTGCCAGCAGCTTACGACAGAAGTTACCTGGAAACACCATATATTTT
CASSLRQKLPGNTIYF
>.|TRBV10-3|14|.|TRBJ1-2
TGTGCCATCAGTGAGGGACAACTCAACTATGGCTACACCTTC
CAISEGQLNYGYTF
>.|TRBV19|15|TRBD1|TRBJ1-2
TGTGCCAGTAGTCCAGTGACAGGGGCCGTCTATGGCTACACCTTC
CASSPVTGAVYGYTF
>.|TRBV27|13|.|TRBJ2-2
TGTGCCAGCAGGCCAGGCAACACCGGGGAGCTGTTTTTT
CASRPGNTGELFF